This T cell receptor (beta chain) derives from a study of regulatory T cells in long-lasting Graves disease. Study at large: Graves' patients, newly diagnosed, had taken antithyroid drugs under 3 months. Findings and limits, study-wide: Persistent disease exhibited a predilection for TRBV28, TRBJ1-2 and TRBJ2-5. Persistent Graves' patients showed less TCR diversity than newly diagnosed ones.

Germline CDR1 and CDR2: DFQATT and SNEGSKA (reference sequence). The V gene lost 3 bases and the J gene lost 5 bases, with 16 bases spanning the gap. The CDR3 length is 14 residues. As to time point: newly diagnosed GD, antithyroid drugs for less than 3 months. After RNA was extracted from PBMCs, the TCR library was made from it. This clonotype was counted ten times or more. The antigen remains unidentified. Construction of TCR beta libraries relied on iRepertoire HTBI primers and on Arm-PCR targeting CDR3 regions. Via MiXCR, TCRdb re-called the multiplex PCR reads, giving one row per CDR3 protein. The table lists about 540,000 distinct CDR3 sequences, about 13% of them singletons. The same sample was also studied in work on T cells in Graves' hyperthyroidism and ophthalmopathy. As reported in that work: By a 13 V-J model, ophthalmopathy was set apart from stable hyperthyroidism.

The source of this sequence is a man aged 25-45 years with Graves disease. The J gene is TRBJ1-1, the V gene TRBV20-1; D gene unclear. Here the sequenced sample was peripheral blood mononuclear cells (PBMCs), taken at new diagnosis, from a patient treated with antithyroid drugs. CDR3 amino acids: CSASPSGLGTEAFF. The CDR3 DNA sequence: TGCAGTGCTAGCCCATCAGGTCTTGGGACTGAAGCTTTCTTT.